The following is a T cell receptor (beta chain) sequence with its context. This specimen comes from a study of CD8 T cells in Susac syndrome. With random hexamers, about 0.5 to 1 ug RNA was reverse transcribed. Amplification of TCR beta CDR3 across 54 Vbeta and 13 Jbeta was performed with immunoSEQ multiplex PCR. TCRdb processed the immunoSEQ multiplex PCR reads anew with MiXCR; each CDR3 protein has one entry. The repertoire has about 160,000 distinct CDR3 sequences, approximately 94% of them found once; the top ten carry about 0.089%. The sequenced sample was CD4+ T cells from PBMCs. The sequence derives from a human donor with multiple sclerosis.

The CDR3 reads CAGLGVAGVKDTQYF. The CDR3 DNA is TGTGCCGGCCTAGGGGTAGCGGGAGTCAAAGATACGCAGTATTTT. The V call is TRBV2, the J call TRBJ2-3; 9 nucleotides line up with TRBD2. The CDR3 is made up of 15 amino acids. CDR1 SNHLY and CDR2 FYNNEI come from the germline V gene. V gave up 11 bases and J gave up 5 bases; unmatched junction bases: 14.